Given below is one T cell receptor beta chain in context. This specimen belongs to a study of T cells expressing NK-cell markers. Overall study context: Sorted CD3+CD56-NKG2C+, CD3+CD56+NKG2C- and CD3+CD56+NKG2C+ T cells were the source of the TCR beta repertoires. There were seven HCMV-seropositive donors and one seronegative donor among the eight sequenced.

Generation of TCR beta cDNA was performed by 5'RACE template switching incorporating UMIs. For each CDR3 protein, TCRdb gives one entry from its re-call of the 5' RACE reads, without DNA. The repertoire table contains some 460,000 distinct CDR3 sequences. In germline, CDR1 is SGHVS, CDR2 FQNEAQ. This CDR3 comprises 15 residues. The sequenced sample consisted of blood T cells: a sorted CD56 or NKG2C T cell subset, CD4+ or CD8+ T cells, or bulk PBMC T cells (not recorded which). The chain joins TRBV7-8 to TRBJ2-1; TCRdb's D call of TRBD2 is untestable without DNA. The receptor's source is a woman in her forties or fifties in good health. CDR3 loop: CASSASGIFFNEQFF.